This T cell receptor (beta chain) derives from a study of blood T cell repertoires in COVID-19. The wider study: Sites across the United States, Italy and Spain contributed samples from acute and convalescent COVID-19. From T cells, B-cell-depleted T cells, or PBMCs came the material, which was cDNA or gDNA.

As originally analysed: It was from reference gene primer amplification that nucleated cell counts were estimated. Only in-frame clones appear in the TCRdb table, and some are missing; sequencing was by immunoSEQ multiplex PCR. That table is the source of V, J and clone size, and D and trimming were worked out from the DNA. This sample yields over 130,000 clones, of which around 86% are seen a single time; about 5.6% belongs to the top ten. The TCR comes from a human donor in a cohort sampled during active COVID-19. The sequencing input was peripheral blood.

CDR3 sequence reads: CASSPTGFSTDTQYF. CDR3 sequence (DNA): TGTGCCAGCAGCCCGACAGGGTTTAGCACAGATACGCAGTATTTT. The rearrangement links TRBV2 to TRBJ2-3; the match to TRBD1 covers 7 bases. Looked up from germline, CDR1 is SNHLY and CDR2 is FYNNEI. This CDR3 region has 15 residues. V was pared by 6 bases and J by 0 bases, with 6 bases of the junction left unmatched.